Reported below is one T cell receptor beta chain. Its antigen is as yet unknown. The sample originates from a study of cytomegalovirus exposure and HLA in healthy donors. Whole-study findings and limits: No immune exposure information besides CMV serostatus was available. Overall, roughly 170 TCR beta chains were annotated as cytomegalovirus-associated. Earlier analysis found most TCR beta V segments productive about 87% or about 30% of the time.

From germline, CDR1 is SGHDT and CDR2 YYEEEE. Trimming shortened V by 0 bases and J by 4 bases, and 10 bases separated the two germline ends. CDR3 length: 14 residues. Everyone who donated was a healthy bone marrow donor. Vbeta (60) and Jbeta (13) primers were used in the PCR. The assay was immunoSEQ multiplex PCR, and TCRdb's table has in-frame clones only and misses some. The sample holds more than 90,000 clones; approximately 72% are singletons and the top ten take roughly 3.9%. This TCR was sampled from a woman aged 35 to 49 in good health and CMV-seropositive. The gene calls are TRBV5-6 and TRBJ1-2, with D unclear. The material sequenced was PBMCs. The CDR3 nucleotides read TGTGCCAGCAGCTTGGGTAGATCCTCCTATGGCTACACCTTC. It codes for CASSLGRSSYGYTF.